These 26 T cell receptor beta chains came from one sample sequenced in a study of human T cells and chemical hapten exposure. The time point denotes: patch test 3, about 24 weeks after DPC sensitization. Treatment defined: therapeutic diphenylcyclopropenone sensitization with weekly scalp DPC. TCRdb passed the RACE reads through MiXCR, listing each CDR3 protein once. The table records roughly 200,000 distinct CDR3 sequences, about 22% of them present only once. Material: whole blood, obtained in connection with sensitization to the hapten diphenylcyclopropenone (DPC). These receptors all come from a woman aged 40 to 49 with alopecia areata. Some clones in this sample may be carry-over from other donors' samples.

CDR3 residues: CASGTGNTIYF. CDR3 in DNA: TGTGCGTCCGGGACAGGAAACACCATATATTTT. V and J are TRBV10-3 and TRBJ1-3; maybe TRBD1 (6 bases). The CDR3 runs to 11 residues. From germline, CDR1 is ENHRY and CDR2 SYGVKD.

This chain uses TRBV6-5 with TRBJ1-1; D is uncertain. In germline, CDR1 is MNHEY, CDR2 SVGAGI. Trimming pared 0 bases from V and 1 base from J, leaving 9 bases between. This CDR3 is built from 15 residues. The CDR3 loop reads CASSYSTLRNTEAFF. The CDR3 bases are TGTGCCAGCAGTTACTCGACTCTGAGGAACACTGAAGCTTTCTTT.

In nucleotides, the CDR3 is TGCAGCGTGGGCCAAGGGGACTATGGCGAGCAGTACTTC. Amino acid sequence: CSVGQGDYGEQYF. This chain uses TRBV29-1 with TRBJ2-7; TRBD2 matches at 7 bases. After removal of 6 bases from V and 6 bases from J, the junction contained 11 bases not matched to a gene. Germline V CDR1 and CDR2: SQVTM, ANQGSEA. The CDR3 loop spans 13 amino acids.

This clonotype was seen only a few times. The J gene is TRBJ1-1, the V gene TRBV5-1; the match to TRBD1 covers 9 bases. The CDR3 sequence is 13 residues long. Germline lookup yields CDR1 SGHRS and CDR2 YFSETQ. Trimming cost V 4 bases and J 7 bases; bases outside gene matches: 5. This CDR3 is CASSQGQGIEAFF. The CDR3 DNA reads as TGCGCCAGCAGCCAGGGACAGGGAATTGAAGCTTTCTTT.

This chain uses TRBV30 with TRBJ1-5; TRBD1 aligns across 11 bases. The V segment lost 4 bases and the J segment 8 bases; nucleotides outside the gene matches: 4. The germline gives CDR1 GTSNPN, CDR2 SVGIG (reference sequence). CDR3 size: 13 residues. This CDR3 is CAWKGQGAEPQHF. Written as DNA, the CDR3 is TGTGCCTGGAAAGGACAGGGGGCCGAGCCCCAGCATTTT.

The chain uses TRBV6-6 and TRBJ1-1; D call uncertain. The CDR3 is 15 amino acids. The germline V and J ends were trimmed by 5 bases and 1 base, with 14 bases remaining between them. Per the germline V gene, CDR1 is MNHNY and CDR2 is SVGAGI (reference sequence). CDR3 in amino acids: CASSPSGRTNTEAFF. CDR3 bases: TGTGCCAGCAGTCCCTCAGGCAGGACGAACACTGAAGCTTTCTTT.

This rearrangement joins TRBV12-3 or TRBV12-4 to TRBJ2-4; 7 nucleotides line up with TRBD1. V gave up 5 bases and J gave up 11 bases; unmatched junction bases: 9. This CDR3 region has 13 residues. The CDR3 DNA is TGTGCCAGCAGTCCAGACAGGGTACGAGTTCAGTACTTC. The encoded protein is CASSPDRVRVQYF.

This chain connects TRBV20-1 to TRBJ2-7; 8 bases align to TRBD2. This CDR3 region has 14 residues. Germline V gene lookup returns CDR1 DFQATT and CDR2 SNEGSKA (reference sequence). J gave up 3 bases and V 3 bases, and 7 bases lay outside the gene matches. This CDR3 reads CSASFFAGGYEQYF. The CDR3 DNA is TGCAGTGCTAGTTTCTTTGCGGGGGGCTACGAGCAGTACTTC.

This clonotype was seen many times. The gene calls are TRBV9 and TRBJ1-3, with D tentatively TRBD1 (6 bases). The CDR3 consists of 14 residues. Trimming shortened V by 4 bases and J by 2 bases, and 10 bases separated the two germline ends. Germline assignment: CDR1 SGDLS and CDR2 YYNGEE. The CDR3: CASSRDNAGNTIYF. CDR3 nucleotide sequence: TGTGCCAGCAGCCGGGACAACGCTGGAAACACCATATATTTT.

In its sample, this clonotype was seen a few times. CDR3 coding DNA: TGCAGTGCTAGGCCTAGCGGGACGAACACCGGGGAGCTGTTTTTT. This codes for CSARPSGTNTGELFF. The chain combines TRBV20-1 with TRBJ2-2; 9 bases match TRBD2. The CDR3 is 15 residues long. Trimming took 3 bases from V and 0 from J; bases not matched to a gene: 2. The V gene's germline CDR1 is DFQATT and CDR2 SNEGSKA (reference sequence).

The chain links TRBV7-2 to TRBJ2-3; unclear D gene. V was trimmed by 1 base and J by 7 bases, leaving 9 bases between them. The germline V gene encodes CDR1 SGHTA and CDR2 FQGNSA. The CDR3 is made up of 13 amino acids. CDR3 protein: CASSLEGAYTQYF. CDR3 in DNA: TGTGCCAGCAGCTTAGAAGGAGCCTATACGCAGTATTTT.

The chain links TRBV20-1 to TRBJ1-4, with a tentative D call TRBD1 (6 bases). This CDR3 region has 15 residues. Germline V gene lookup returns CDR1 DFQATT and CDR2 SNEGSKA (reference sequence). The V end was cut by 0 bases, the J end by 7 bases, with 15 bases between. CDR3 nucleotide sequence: TGCAGTGCTAGAGATTGGCGGGGGGCCGCTGAAAAACTGTTTTTT. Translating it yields CSARDWRGAAEKLFF.

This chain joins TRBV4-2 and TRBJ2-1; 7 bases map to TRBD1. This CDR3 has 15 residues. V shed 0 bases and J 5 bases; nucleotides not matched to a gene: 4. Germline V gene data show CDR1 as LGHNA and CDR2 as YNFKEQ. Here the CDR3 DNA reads TGTGCCAGCAGCCAAGAGCCGGGACAGAACAATGAGCAGTTCTTC. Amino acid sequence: CASSQEPGQNNEQFF.

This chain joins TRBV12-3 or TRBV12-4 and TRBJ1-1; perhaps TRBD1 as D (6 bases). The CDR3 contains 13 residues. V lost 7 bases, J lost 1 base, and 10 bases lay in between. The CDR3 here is CASTGQSNTEAFF. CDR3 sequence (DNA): TGTGCCAGCACTGGACAGTCGAACACTGAAGCTTTCTTT.

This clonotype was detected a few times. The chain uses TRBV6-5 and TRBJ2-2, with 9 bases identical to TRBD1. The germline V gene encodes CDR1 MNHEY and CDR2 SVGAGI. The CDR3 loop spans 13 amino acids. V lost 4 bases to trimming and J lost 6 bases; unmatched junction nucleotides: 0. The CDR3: CASSWTGAGELFF. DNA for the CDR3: TGTGCCAGCAGTTGGACAGGGGCCGGGGAGCTGTTTTTT.

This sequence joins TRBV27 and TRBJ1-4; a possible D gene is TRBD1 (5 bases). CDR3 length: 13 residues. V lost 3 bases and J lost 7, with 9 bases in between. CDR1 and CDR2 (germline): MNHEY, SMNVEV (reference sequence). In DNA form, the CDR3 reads TGTGCCAGCAGTTTTGGGGCAGGTGAAAAACTGTTTTTT. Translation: CASSFGAGEKLFF.

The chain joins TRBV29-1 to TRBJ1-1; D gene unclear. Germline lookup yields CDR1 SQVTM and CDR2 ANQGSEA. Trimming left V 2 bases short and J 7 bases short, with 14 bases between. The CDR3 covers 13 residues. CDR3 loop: CSVEPRPAIEAFF. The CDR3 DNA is TGCAGCGTTGAACCTCGGCCCGCTATTGAAGCTTTCTTT.

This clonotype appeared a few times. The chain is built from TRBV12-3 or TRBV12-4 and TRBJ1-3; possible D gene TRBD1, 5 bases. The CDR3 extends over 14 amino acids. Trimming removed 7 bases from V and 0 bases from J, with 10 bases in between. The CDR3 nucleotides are TGTGCCAGCACCTCAGGGAGCTCTGGAAACACCATATATTTT. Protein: CASTSGSSGNTIYF.

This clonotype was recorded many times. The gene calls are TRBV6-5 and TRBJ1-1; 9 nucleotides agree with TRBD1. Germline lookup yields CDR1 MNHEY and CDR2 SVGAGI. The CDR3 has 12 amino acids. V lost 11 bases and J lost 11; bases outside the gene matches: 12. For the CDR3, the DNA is TGTGCCGCCCACCAAACAGGGGGCAGTGCTTTCTTT. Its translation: CAAHQTGGSAFF.

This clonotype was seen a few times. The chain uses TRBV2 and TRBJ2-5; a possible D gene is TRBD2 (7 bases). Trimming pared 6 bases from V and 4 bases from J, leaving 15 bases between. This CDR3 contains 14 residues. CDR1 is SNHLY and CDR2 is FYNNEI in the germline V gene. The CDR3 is CASRVTGRGETQYF. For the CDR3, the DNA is TGTGCCAGCAGAGTAACAGGGAGGGGAGAGACCCAGTACTTC.

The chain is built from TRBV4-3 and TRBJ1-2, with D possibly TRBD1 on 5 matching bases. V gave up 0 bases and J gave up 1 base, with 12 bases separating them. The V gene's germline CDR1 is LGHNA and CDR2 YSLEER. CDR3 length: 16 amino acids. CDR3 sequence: CASSQDRWGGNYGYTF. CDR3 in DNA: TGCGCCAGCAGCCAAGATAGATGGGGGGGTAACTATGGCTACACCTTC.

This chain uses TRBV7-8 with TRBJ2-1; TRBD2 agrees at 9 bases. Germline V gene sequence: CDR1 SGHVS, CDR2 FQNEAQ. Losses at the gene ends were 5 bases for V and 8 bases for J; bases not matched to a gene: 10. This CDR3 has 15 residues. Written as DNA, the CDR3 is TGTGCCAGCAGCCCTTCCAGCGGGAGGCGGTATGAGCAGTTCTTC. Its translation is CASSPSSGRRYEQFF. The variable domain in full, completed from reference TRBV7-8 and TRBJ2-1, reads GAGVSQSPRYKVAKRGQDVALRCDPISGHVSLFWYQQALGQGPEFLTYFQNEAQLDKSGLPSDRFFAERPEGSVSTLKIQRTQQEDSAVYLCASSPSSGRRYEQFFGPGTRLTVL.

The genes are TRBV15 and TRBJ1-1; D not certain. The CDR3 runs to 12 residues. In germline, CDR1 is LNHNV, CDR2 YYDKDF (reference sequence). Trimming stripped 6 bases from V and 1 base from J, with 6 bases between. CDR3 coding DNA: TGTGCCACCAGTATCTCGAACACTGAAGCTTTCTTT. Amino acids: CATSISNTEAFF.

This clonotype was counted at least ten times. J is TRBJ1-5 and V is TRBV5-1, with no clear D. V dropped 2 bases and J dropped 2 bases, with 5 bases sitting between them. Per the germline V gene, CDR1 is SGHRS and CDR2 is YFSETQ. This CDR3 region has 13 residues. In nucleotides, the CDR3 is TGCGCCAGCAGCTTTGAAGGCAATCAGCCCCAGCATTTT. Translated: CASSFEGNQPQHF.

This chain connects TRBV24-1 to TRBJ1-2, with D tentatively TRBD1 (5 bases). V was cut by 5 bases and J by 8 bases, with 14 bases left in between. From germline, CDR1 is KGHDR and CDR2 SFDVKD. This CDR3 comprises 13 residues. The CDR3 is CATSAVDKLGYTF. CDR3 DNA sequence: TGTGCCACCAGTGCCGTGGACAAGCTGGGCTACACCTTC.

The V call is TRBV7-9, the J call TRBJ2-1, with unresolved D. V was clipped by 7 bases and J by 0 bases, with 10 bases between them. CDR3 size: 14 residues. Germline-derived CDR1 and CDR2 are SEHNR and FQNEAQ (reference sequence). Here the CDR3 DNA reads TGTGCCAGCACCTGGTCGAGCTCCTACAATGAGCAGTTCTTC. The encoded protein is CASTWSSSYNEQFF.